This T cell receptor (beta chain) was identified in a study of cytomegalovirus exposure and HLA in healthy donors. Study findings and constraints: Earlier results showed most TCR beta V segments being productive about 87% or about 30% of the time. An observed cluster of highly shared sequence variants was recorded as a likely sequencing artifact.

PCR involved 60 Vbeta and 13 Jbeta primers. TCRdb's table, derived via immunoSEQ multiplex PCR, lists solely in-frame clones and lacks some. This table holds roughly 170,000 clones, under 90% found once. V gave up 1 base and J gave up 3 bases; unmatched junction bases: 6. This CDR3 contains 17 residues. Germline V gene sequence: CDR1 SGHTA, CDR2 FQGTGA. With regard to this clone: Its antigen is currently unknown.

J is TRBJ2-1 and V is TRBV7-3; the match to TRBD1 covers 10 bases. Sequenced material: PBMCs. The sequence came from a male donor in good health and CMV-seronegative. For the CDR3, the DNA is TGTGCCAGCAGCTTAAATGTTGGACAGGGGGACTACAATGAGCAGTTCTTC. Protein sequence: CASSLNVGQGDYNEQFF.